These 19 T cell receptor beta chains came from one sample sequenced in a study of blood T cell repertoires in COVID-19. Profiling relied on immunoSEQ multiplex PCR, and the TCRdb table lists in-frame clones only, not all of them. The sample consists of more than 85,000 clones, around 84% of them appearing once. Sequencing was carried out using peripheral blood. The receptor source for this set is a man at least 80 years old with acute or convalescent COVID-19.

The CDR3 region is CASSVAGTGLLSGNTIYF. The CDR3, as DNA: TGTGCCAGCAGCGTAGCGGGAACAGGGCTACTCTCTGGAAACACCATATATTTT. V gene TRBV9 combines with J gene TRBJ1-3, with TRBD1 as a possible D gene (6 bases). V was cut by 0 bases and J by 0 bases, with 16 bases left in between. In germline, CDR1 is SGDLS, CDR2 YYNGEE. The CDR3 covers 18 residues. Full variable domain (missing parts from reference TRBV9 and TRBJ1-3): DSGVTQTPKHLITATGQRVTLRCSPRSGDLSVYWYQQSLDQGLQFLIQYYNGEERAKGNILERFSAQQFPDLHSELNLSSLELGDSALYFCASSVAGTGLLSGNTIYFGEGSWLTVV.

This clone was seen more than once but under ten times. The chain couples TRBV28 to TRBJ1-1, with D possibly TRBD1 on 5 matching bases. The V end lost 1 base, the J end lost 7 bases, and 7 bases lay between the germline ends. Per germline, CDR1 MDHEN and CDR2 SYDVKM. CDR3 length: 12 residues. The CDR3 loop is CASSLLTGEAFF. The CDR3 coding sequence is TGTGCCAGCAGTTTATTAACAGGTGAAGCTTTCTTT. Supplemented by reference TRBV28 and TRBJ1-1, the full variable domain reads DVKVTQSSRYLVKRTGEKVFLECVQDMDHENMFWYRQDPGLGLRLIYFSYDVKMKEKGDIPEGYSVSREKKERFSLILESASTNQTSMYLCASSLLTGEAFFGQGTRLTVV.

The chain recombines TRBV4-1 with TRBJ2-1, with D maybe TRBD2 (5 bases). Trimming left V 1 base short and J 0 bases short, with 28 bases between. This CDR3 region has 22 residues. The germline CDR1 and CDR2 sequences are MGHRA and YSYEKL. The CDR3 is CASSQVLVGTRPEGYSYNEQFF. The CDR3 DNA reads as TGCGCCAGCAGCCAAGTCCTAGTCGGTACCCGCCCTGAGGGATACTCCTACAATGAGCAGTTCTTC.

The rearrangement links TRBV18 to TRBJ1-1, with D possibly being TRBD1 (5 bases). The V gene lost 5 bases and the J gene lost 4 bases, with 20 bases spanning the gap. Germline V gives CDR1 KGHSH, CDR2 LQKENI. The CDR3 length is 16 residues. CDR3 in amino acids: CASSNTGPPRGTEAFF. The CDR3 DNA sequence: TGTGCCAGCTCAAATACAGGACCCCCTAGGGGCACTGAAGCTTTCTTT.

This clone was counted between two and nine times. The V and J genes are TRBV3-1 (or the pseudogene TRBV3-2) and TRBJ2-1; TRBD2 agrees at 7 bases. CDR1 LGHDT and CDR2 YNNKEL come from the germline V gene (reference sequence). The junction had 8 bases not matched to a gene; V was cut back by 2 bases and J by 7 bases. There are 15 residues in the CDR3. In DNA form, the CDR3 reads TGTGCCAGCAGCCAATTCGCGGGAGCGAGGAATGAGCAGTTCTTC. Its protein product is CASSQFAGARNEQFF.

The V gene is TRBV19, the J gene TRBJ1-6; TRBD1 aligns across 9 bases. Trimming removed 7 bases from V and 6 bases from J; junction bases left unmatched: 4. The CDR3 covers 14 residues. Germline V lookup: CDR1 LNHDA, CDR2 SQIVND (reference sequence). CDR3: CASTAGQGNSPLHF. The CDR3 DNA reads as TGTGCCAGTACCGCGGGACAGGGTAATTCACCCCTCCACTTT. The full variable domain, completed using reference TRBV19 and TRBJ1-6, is DGGITQSPKYLFRKEGQNVTLSCEQNLNHDAMYWYRQDPGQGLRLIYYSQIVNDFQKGDIAEGYSVSREKKESFPLTVTSAQKNPTAFYLCASTAGQGNSPLHFGNGTRLTVT.

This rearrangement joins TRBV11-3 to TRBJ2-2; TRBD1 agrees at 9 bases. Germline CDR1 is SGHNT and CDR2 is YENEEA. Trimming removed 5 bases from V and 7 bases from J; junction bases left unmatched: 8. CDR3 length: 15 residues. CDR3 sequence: CASSTRDRDGGELFF. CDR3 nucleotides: TGTGCCAGCAGCACCCGGGACAGGGATGGCGGGGAGCTGTTTTTT.

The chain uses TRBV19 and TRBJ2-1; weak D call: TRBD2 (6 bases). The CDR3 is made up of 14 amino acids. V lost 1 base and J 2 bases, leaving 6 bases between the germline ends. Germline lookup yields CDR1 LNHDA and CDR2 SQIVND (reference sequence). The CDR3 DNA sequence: TGTGCCAGTAGTATAGGGGGGGCCTACAATGAGCAGTTCTTC. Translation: CASSIGGAYNEQFF.

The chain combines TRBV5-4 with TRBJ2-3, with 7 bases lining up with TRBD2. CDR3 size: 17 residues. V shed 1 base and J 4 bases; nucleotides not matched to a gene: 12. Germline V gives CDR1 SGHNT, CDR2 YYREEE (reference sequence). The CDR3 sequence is CASSLRAAGVGADTQYF. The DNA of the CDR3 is TGTGCCAGCAGCTTGCGCGCGGCGGGAGTAGGTGCAGATACGCAGTATTTT.

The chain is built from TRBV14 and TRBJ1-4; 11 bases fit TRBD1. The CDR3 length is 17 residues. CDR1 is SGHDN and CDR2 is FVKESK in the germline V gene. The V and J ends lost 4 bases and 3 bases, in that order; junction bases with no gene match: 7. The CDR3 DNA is TGTGCCAGCAGCCTACGGACAGGGGGCATGGCTAATGAAAAACTGTTTTTT. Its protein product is CASSLRTGGMANEKLFF.

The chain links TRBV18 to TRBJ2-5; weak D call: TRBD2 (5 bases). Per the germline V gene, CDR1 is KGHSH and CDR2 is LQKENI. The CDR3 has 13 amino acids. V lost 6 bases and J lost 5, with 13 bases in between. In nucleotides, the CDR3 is TGTGCCAGCTCCTTGGACTTGGGGGAGACCCAGTACTTC. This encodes CASSLDLGETQYF.

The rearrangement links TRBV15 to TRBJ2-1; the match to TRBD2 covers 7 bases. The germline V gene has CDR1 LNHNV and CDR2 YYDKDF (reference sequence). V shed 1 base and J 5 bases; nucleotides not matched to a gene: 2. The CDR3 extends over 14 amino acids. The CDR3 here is CATSRGLADNEQFF. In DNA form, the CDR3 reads TGTGCCACCAGCAGAGGGCTAGCGGACAATGAGCAGTTCTTC.

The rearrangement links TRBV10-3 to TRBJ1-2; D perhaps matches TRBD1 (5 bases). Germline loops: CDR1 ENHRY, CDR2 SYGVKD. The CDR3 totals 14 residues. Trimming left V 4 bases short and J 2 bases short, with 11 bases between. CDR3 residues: CAISGVDRNYGYTF. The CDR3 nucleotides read TGTGCCATCAGTGGAGTCGACAGAAACTATGGCTACACCTTC.

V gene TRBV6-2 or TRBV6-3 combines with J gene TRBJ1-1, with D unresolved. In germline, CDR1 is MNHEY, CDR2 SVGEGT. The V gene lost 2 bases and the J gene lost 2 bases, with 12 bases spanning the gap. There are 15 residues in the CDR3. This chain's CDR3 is CASSYMGSYNTEAFF. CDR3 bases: TGTGCCAGCAGTTACATGGGCAGTTACAACACTGAAGCTTTCTTT.

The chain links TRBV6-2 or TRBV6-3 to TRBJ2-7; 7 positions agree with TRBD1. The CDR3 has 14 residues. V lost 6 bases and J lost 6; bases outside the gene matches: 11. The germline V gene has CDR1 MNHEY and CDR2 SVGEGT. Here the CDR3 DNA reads TGTGCCAGCAGCATGACAGGGTCGGTATCCGAGCAGTACTTC. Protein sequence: CASSMTGSVSEQYF.

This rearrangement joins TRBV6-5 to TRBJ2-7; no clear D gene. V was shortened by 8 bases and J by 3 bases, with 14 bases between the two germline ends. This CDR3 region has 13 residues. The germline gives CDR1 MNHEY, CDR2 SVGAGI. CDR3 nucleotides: TGTGCCAGCTCCAGTGGCCTTTACTACGAGCAGTACTTC. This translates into CASSSGLYYEQYF.

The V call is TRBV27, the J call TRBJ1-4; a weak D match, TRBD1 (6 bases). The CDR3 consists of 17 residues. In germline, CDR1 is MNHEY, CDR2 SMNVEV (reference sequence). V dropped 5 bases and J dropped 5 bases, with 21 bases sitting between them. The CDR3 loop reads CASSPHSTGTENEKLFF. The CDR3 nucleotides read TGTGCCAGCAGTCCACATTCCACAGGGACGGAAAATGAAAAACTGTTTTTT. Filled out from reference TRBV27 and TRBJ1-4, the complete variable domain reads EAQVTQNPRYLITVTGKKLTVTCSQNMNHEYMSWYRQDPGLGLRQIYYSMNVEVTDKGDVPEGYKVSRKEKRNFPLILESPSPNQTSLYFCASSPHSTGTENEKLFFGSGTQLSVL.

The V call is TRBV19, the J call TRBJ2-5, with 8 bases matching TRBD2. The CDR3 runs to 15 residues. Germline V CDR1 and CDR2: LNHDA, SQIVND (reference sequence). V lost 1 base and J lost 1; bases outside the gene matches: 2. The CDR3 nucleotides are TGTGCCAGTAGTATAGTTCTAGCGGGCCAAGAGACCCAGTACTTC. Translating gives CASSIVLAGQETQYF.

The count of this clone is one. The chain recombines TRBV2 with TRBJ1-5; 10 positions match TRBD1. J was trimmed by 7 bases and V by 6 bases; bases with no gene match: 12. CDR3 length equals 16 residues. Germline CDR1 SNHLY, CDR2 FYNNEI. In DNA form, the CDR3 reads TGTGCCAGCAGCGCCGCCGACAGGGGGCCAGAACAGCCCCAGCATTTT. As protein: CASSAADRGPEQPQHF.